This T cell receptor (beta chain) was obtained from a study of Graves' ophthalmopathy and Graves' hyperthyroidism. Study conclusions and caveats: Predictions made by the model for ophthalmopathy progression reached approximately 71% sensitivity and roughly 79% specificity. Built on 13 signatures, a model told ophthalmopathy apart from stable hyperthyroidism with 87.88% sensitivity and almost 84% specificity.

To note about this clonotype: Its target is unknown.

Transcripts of RNA were the source for amplifying TCR beta CDR3 regions. RT-PCR was first run with HTBI primers, then multiplex PCR in a second round. Using its own MiXCR run on the multiplex PCR reads, TCRdb lists one record per CDR3 protein. This sample has about 230,000 distinct CDR3 sequences; 45% occur once, and the top ten carry less than 60%. All donors with ophthalmopathy were recorded as having moderate-to-severe activity, CAS ≥3, NOSPECS ≥4 and a duration under 3 months. A volume of over 9 ml of fresh peripheral blood supplied the PBMCs. Germline V lookup: CDR1 ENHRY, CDR2 SYGVKD. The CDR3 sequence is 16 residues long. V shed 7 bases, J shed 5 bases, and the junction held 10 bases outside the gene matches.

This chain links TRBV10-3 with TRBJ2-5, with TRBD2 matching 13 bases. Sequenced material: peripheral blood. This clonotype originated in an adult man with Graves' ophthalmopathy. DNA of the CDR3: TGTGCCATCACCAAGGGACTAGCGGGACCCCGGGAGACCCAGTACTTC. Its protein product is CAITKGLAGPRETQYF.